This T cell receptor (beta chain) was sequenced in a study of regulatory T cells in long-lasting Graves disease. Time point specified: newly diagnosed GD, antithyroid drugs for less than 3 months. With RNA extracted from PBMCs as input, the TCR library was made. This clonotype was detected ten times or more. The V and J ends lost 6 bases and 6 bases, in that order; junction bases with no gene match: 7. Germline lookup yields CDR1 MNHEY and CDR2 SMNVEV (reference sequence). This CDR3 is built from 14 residues. Library construction for TCR beta used iRepertoire HTBI primers and Arm-PCR of CDR3 regions. MiXCR was run by TCRdb on the multiplex PCR reads, yielding one entry per CDR3 protein. The table records more than 450,000 distinct CDR3 sequences, 15% to 20% of them present only once. These data were also filed under a second study, of T cells in Graves' hyperthyroidism and ophthalmopathy.

V gene TRBV27 combines with J gene TRBJ1-2; 10 bases are shared with TRBD1. Sequencing was performed on peripheral blood mononuclear cells (PBMCs), taken at new diagnosis, from a patient treated with antithyroid drugs. This clonotype was sampled from a man between 35 and 55 years old with Graves disease. In DNA form, the CDR3 reads TGTGCCAGCAGCGGACAGGGGGTCCGTCATGGCTACACCTTC. Residues: CASSGQGVRHGYTF.